This passage covers 31 T cell receptor beta chains from one sample sequenced in a study of OX40 agonist ivuxolimab in advanced cancers. Sequencing was performed with immunoSEQ multiplex PCR; in TCRdb, only in-frame clones are kept and a portion is missing. The sample has 75,000 to 90,000 clones, roughly nine tenths seen once; the top ten hold 6.5% to 8.5%. The source was CD4+ or CD8+ T cells sorted from blood, collected in a trial of the OX40 agonist ivuxolimab. Receptors originate from an adult with an advanced solid tumor such as melanoma, head and neck, liver or kidney cancer.

This chain uses TRBV4-1 with TRBJ2-3, with no clear D. Trimming took 4 bases from V and 0 from J, leaving 8 bases between them. The CDR3 is 14 amino acids. Germline CDR1 MGHRA, CDR2 YSYEKL. CDR3 loop: CASSLTPSTDTQYF. Here the CDR3 DNA reads TGCGCCAGCAGCCTAACCCCTAGCACAGATACGCAGTATTTT.

The rearrangement links TRBV4-3 to TRBJ2-2, with D possibly being TRBD2 (5 bases). Trimming removed 0 bases at V and 6 bases at J, with 23 bases between. The germline V gene encodes CDR1 LGHNA and CDR2 YSLEER. The CDR3 is 19 residues long. CDR3 region: CASSQEFTSEAGGAGELFF. CDR3 coding DNA: TGCGCCAGCAGCCAAGAATTTACCAGCGAGGCCGGAGGAGCCGGGGAGCTGTTTTTT.

The J gene is TRBJ1-5, the V gene TRBV6-1, with no clear D. The CDR3 is 15 residues long. The germline CDR1 and CDR2 sequences are MNHNS and SASEGT. V lost 8 bases, J lost 0 bases, and 14 bases lay in between. The CDR3 nucleotides are TGTGCCAGCCGCCCCCAGTGGAATAGCAATCAGCCCCAGCATTTT. Residues: CASRPQWNSNQPQHF.

This chain links TRBV7-9 with TRBJ2-7, with D unclear. This CDR3 region has 15 residues. With 5 bases removed from V and 2 bases from J, the gap between germline ends came to 16 bases. The germline CDR1 and CDR2 sequences are SEHNR and FQNEAQ (reference sequence). The CDR3 region is CASSPARAAPYEQYF. CDR3 bases: TGTGCCAGCAGCCCGGCTCGGGCGGCTCCCTACGAGCAGTACTTC.

V gene TRBV28 combines with J gene TRBJ2-1; 9 positions agree with TRBD2. J gave up 4 bases and V 3 bases, and 7 bases lay outside the gene matches. The CDR3 length is 16 residues. In germline, CDR1 is MDHEN, CDR2 SYDVKM. CDR3 residues: CASSFPSGNRYNEQFF. For the CDR3, the DNA is TGTGCCAGCAGTTTTCCTAGCGGGAATAGGTACAATGAGCAGTTCTTC.

In this sample, this clone turned up once. The chain links TRBV13 to TRBJ2-1; TRBD1 might be the D (5 bases). Germline CDR1 PRHDT, CDR2 FYEKMQ (reference sequence). This CDR3 has 15 residues. Trimming took off 2 bases at V and 5 bases at J, with 13 bases between the two ends. The CDR3 nucleotides are TGTGCCAGCAGCTTAAGCACAGGCACCAACAATGAGCAGTTCTTC. This translates into CASSLSTGTNNEQFF. Full variable domain (remainder filled in from reference TRBV13 and TRBJ2-1): AAGVIQSPRHLIKEKRETATLKCYPIPRHDTVYWYQQGPGQDPQFLISFYEKMQSDKGSIPDRFSAQQFSDYHSELNMSSLELGDSALYFCASSLSTGTNNEQFFGPGTRLTVL.

The chain joins TRBV21-1 to TRBJ2-5. TRBV21-1 is listed as a pseudogene. The CDR3 loop spans 20 amino acids. The CDR3 sequence is CASSIRHWAGTPFKSRTQYF. The CDR3 region has the DNA TGTGCCAGCAGCATCCGACATTGGGCCGGGACCCCCTTTAAGTCGAGGACCCAGTACTTC.

V is TRBV30 and J is TRBJ2-1; no reliable D call. The CDR3 is 11 residues long. Trimming removed 2 bases at V and 6 bases at J, with 5 bases between. CDR1 and CDR2 (germline): GTSNPN, SVGIG (reference sequence). For the CDR3, the DNA is TGTGCCTGGAGTCCATCCAATGAGCAGTTCTTC. Protein: CAWSPSNEQFF.

The V call is TRBV16, the J call TRBJ1-4; D uncertain. V lost 3 bases and J 10 bases, leaving 12 bases between the germline ends. Looked up from germline, CDR1 is KGHSY and CDR2 is FQNENV. This CDR3 has 13 amino acids. In nucleotides, the CDR3 is TGTGCCAGCAGCCATACCGGCCTCGGAAAACTGTTTTTT. This translates into CASSHTGLGKLFF. Combining the CDR3 with reference TRBV16 and TRBJ1-4 gives the whole variable domain GEEVAQTPKHLVRGEGQKAKLYCAPIKGHSYVFWYQQVLKNEFKFLISFQNENVFDETGMPKERFSAKCLPNSPCSLEIQATKLEDSAVYFCASSHTGLGKLFFGSGTQLSVL.

This clone was recorded only once. This CDR3 is also generated by other DNA sequences in the sample. The chain recombines TRBV28 with TRBJ1-5, with a possible D match to TRBD1 (5 bases). The CDR3 runs to 14 residues. Germline lookup yields CDR1 MDHEN and CDR2 SYDVKM. V lost 2 bases to trimming and J lost 7 bases, with 12 bases between them. The CDR3 region is CASSLGQGGQPQHF. In nucleotides, the CDR3 is TGTGCCAGCAGTTTAGGGCAGGGCGGACAGCCCCAGCATTTT.

Of note for this clone: The DNA is omitted, as the CDR3 cannot be located on it reliably, and the CDR3 follows TCRdb's listing. The chain links TRBV15 to TRBJ2-1; the table's D call, TRBD2, has no DNA check behind it. The CDR3 is 15 amino acids long, termini counted. Germline V lookup: CDR1 LNHNV, CDR2 YYDKDF (reference sequence). CDR3 amino acids: CATFGSSGRGNEQFF.

This chain links TRBV5-5 with TRBJ2-1, with TRBD2 identical over 13 bases. This CDR3 contains 15 residues. Unmatched junction bases numbered 4, after V lost 2 bases and J lost 8 bases. Per the germline V gene, CDR1 is SGHKS and CDR2 is YYEKEE (reference sequence). The CDR3 DNA reads as TGTGCCAGCAGCTTTAGGACTAGCGGGAGCCATGAGCAGTTCTTC. It encodes CASSFRTSGSHEQFF.

V is TRBV28 and J is TRBJ2-3, with a possible D match to TRBD2 (6 bases). There are 15 residues in the CDR3. V lost 4 bases and J 1 base, leaving 12 bases between the germline ends. Germline assignment: CDR1 MDHEN and CDR2 SYDVKM. CDR3 residues: CASSYGGMGTDTQYF. The CDR3 coding sequence is TGTGCCAGCAGTTACGGCGGGATGGGCACAGATACGCAGTATTTT.

CDR3 residues: CAIRSRAGANVLTF. The CDR3 DNA reads TGTGCCATCAGGAGTCGGGCTGGGGCCAACGTCCTGACTTTC. The J gene is TRBJ2-6, the V gene TRBV5-4; D remains unclear. The CDR3 covers 14 residues. The V gene's germline CDR1 is SGHNT and CDR2 YYREEE (reference sequence). V gave up 9 bases and J gave up 2 bases, with 12 bases separating them.

The gene calls are TRBV30 and TRBJ2-7; 7 bases match TRBD2. V lost 0 bases and J lost 2; bases outside the gene matches: 7. The CDR3 spans 15 residues. Looked up from germline, CDR1 is GTSNPN and CDR2 is SVGIG (reference sequence). CDR3: CAWSVAGGITYEQYF. The CDR3 region has the DNA TGTGCCTGGAGTGTTGCCGGGGGGATTACCTACGAGCAGTACTTC.

This chain joins TRBV4-3 and TRBJ1-6; the D gene is possibly TRBD1 (5 bases). This CDR3 comprises 16 residues. Trimming stripped 8 bases from V and 7 bases from J, with 21 bases between. Looked up from germline, CDR1 is LGHNA and CDR2 is YSLEER. The DNA of the CDR3 is TGCGCCAGCTATGGGGGGGAGAGGGAGGGGAATTCACCCCTCCACTTT. Translated, it gives CASYGGEREGNSPLHF.

This chain connects TRBV28 to TRBJ2-3; D is unclear. Per the germline V gene, CDR1 is MDHEN and CDR2 is SYDVKM. CDR3 length: 17 residues. Deletions cut 3 bases from V and 4 bases from J, with 20 bases between. This chain's CDR3 is CASSLGRAEALADTQYF. CDR3 in DNA: TGTGCCAGCAGTTTGGGTAGGGCAGAAGCTCTCGCAGATACGCAGTATTTT.

This clone was counted at least ten times. V and J are TRBV7-9 and TRBJ1-5; the D gene is possibly TRBD1 (6 bases). The V and J ends lost 5 bases and 5 bases respectively, with 16 bases between them. Germline V lookup: CDR1 SEHNR, CDR2 FQNEAQ (reference sequence). The length of the CDR3 is 15 residues. CDR3: CASSGSGPGDQPQHF. DNA of the CDR3: TGTGCCAGCAGCGGTAGCGGACCAGGGGATCAGCCCCAGCATTTT.

This chain's CDR3 is CASSVVGDNEQFF. DNA for the CDR3: TGTGCCAGCAGTGTGGTCGGAGATAATGAGCAGTTCTTC. The chain has TRBV25-1 and TRBJ2-1; no clear D. The length of the CDR3 is 13 residues. V shed 4 bases and J shed 7 bases, with 11 bases lying between them. From germline, CDR1 is MGHDK and CDR2 SYGVNS.

The chain links TRBV5-4 to TRBJ2-5, with 13 bases aligning to TRBD2. J gave up 2 bases and V 4 bases, and 2 bases lay outside the gene matches. CDR1 SGHNT and CDR2 YYREEE come from the germline V gene (reference sequence). CDR3 length: 15 amino acids. The CDR3 DNA is TGTGCCAGCAGCCAGACTAGCGGGGGGCAAGAGACCCAGTACTTC. This translates into CASSQTSGGQETQYF.

The V and J genes are TRBV7-9 and TRBJ1-2, with D unclear. Germline V gene data show CDR1 as SEHNR and CDR2 as FQNEAQ (reference sequence). V was cut by 3 bases and J by 7 bases, with 9 bases left in between. The CDR3 sequence is 12 residues long. As DNA, the CDR3 is TGTGCCAGCAGCTTGGGTGCTGCTGGCTACACCTTC. This sequence encodes CASSLGAAGYTF.

The J gene is TRBJ1-4, the V gene TRBV6-5, with D maybe TRBD1 (5 bases). Germline V gene sequence: CDR1 MNHEY, CDR2 SVGAGI. Trimming cost V 4 bases and J 7 bases, with 13 bases left between them. CDR3 length: 14 amino acids. The CDR3 region is CASSLRGGIEKLFF. The CDR3, as DNA: TGTGCCAGCAGTTTAAGGGGCGGAATTGAAAAACTGTTTTTT.

This clone has more than one count but fewer than ten. This sequence joins TRBV9 and TRBJ2-1; D not resolved. Deletions cut 2 bases from V and 8 bases from J, with 8 bases between. Germline V gives CDR1 SGDLS, CDR2 YYNGEE. This CDR3 is 12 amino acids long. CDR3 sequence: CASSVGFHEQFF. The CDR3 DNA follows: TGTGCCAGCAGCGTTGGGTTCCATGAGCAGTTCTTC. Combining the CDR3 with reference TRBV9 and TRBJ2-1 gives the whole variable domain DSGVTQTPKHLITATGQRVTLRCSPRSGDLSVYWYQQSLDQGLQFLIQYYNGEERAKGNILERFSAQQFPDLHSELNLSSLELGDSALYFCASSVGFHEQFFGPGTRLTVL.

This chain connects TRBV4-3 to TRBJ2-3; TRBD1 matches at 7 bases. This CDR3 has 16 residues. Germline values: CDR1 LGHNA, CDR2 YSLEER. The junction had 7 bases not matched to a gene; V was cut back by 0 bases and J by 4 bases. The chain's CDR3 is CASSQDRGGESDTQYF. CDR3 coding DNA: TGCGCCAGCAGCCAAGATCGAGGGGGCGAGTCAGATACGCAGTATTTT.

The rearrangement links TRBV15 to TRBJ1-2; unclear D gene. CDR1 and CDR2 from the germline V gene are LNHNV and YYDKDF (reference sequence). This CDR3 has 11 amino acids. V was clipped by 3 bases and J by 4 bases, with 3 bases between them. The CDR3 nucleotides read TGTGCCACCAGCAGTCTCTATGGCTACACCTTC. As protein: CATSSLYGYTF.

In this sample, this clone turned up once. The genes are TRBV28 and TRBJ2-1; TRBD1 is a possible D gene (6 bases). The CDR3 totals 18 residues. Germline CDR1 reads MDHEN; CDR2 reads SYDVKM. V lost 6 bases to trimming and J lost 3 bases, with 24 bases between them. The CDR3 coding sequence is TGTGCCAGCAGCACCGGGACAAGAAGGAGGTCGGTCTACAATGAGCAGTTCTTC. Protein sequence: CASSTGTRRRSVYNEQFF.

The J gene is TRBJ2-2, the V gene TRBV28; D assignment may be TRBD1 or TRBD2 (5 bases each). The germline V gene has CDR1 MDHEN and CDR2 SYDVKM. V gave up 8 bases and J gave up 2 bases, with 12 bases separating them. This CDR3 comprises 14 residues. The chain's CDR3 is CASVRDLNTGELFF. CDR3 DNA: TGTGCCAGCGTCCGGGACCTTAACACCGGGGAGCTGTTTTTT.

The chain couples TRBV28 to TRBJ2-7; TRBD1 matches at 11 bases. From germline, CDR1 is MDHEN and CDR2 SYDVKM. The CDR3 spans 15 residues. After removal of 7 bases from V and 6 bases from J, the junction contained 11 bases not matched to a gene. The CDR3 bases are TGTGCCAGCACCTTTAGGCGGACAGGGGGCCGCGAGCAGTACTTC. Translation gives CASTFRRTGGREQYF.

The chain recombines TRBV6-5 with TRBJ1-2; TRBD1 might be the D (5 bases). The V gene lost 2 bases and the J gene lost 0 bases, with 10 bases spanning the gap. This CDR3 is built from 15 residues. Per germline, CDR1 MNHEY and CDR2 SVGAGI. CDR3 loop: CASSYGGGTNYGYTF. The CDR3 DNA reads as TGTGCCAGCAGTTACGGGGGAGGAACTAACTATGGCTACACCTTC.

J is TRBJ2-1 and V is TRBV7-8, with TRBD2 identical over 15 bases. CDR3 size: 17 residues. Germline V CDR1 and CDR2: SGHVS, FQNEAQ. V trimming: 5 bases; J trimming: 8 bases; junction bases outside the gene matches: 10. CDR3 sequence reads: CASSPGLAGGPWHEQFF. Written as DNA, the CDR3 is TGTGCCAGCAGCCCTGGACTAGCGGGGGGGCCTTGGCATGAGCAGTTCTTC.

The chain is built from TRBV30 and TRBJ2-7, with 7 bases lining up with TRBD2. Germline V lookup: CDR1 GTSNPN, CDR2 SVGIG (reference sequence). The CDR3 contains 19 residues. V shed 0 bases, J shed 4 bases, and the junction held 21 bases outside the gene matches. The CDR3 region is CAWSVRLAVRSRPPYEQYV. CDR3 nucleotides: TGTGCCTGGAGTGTCCGTCTAGCGGTTCGTTCTCGACCCCCATACGAGCAGTACGTC.